This T cell receptor (beta chain) was captured in a study of shared clonotypes between healthy human individuals. The protocol was immunoSEQ multiplex PCR, while the TCRdb copy is restricted to in-frame clones and leaves out a portion. Of around 2.5 million clones listed, 93% are singletons. Trimming cost V 5 bases and J 8 bases, with 21 bases left between them. The CDR3 covers 16 residues. Germline V gene data show CDR1 as SGHTA and CDR2 as FQGTGA. The sample comprised naive CD4+ T cells from PBMCs. The subset denotes: CD45RA+ positively selected. This receptor was identified in a man aged 18 to 35 in good health. Some clones in this sample may be carry-over from other donors' samples. The gene calls are TRBV7-3 and TRBJ1-4; the D gene is possibly TRBD1 (5 bases). The CDR3 coding sequence is TGTGCCAGCAGCAAGGGGAGTCCGGGGGAGGGAGAAAAACTGTTTTTT. This translates into CASSKGSPGEGEKLFF.